Listed here are 29 T cell receptor beta chains from one sample, sequenced in a study of neurological immune-mediated disorders. TCRdb passed the 5' RACE reads through MiXCR, listing each CDR3 protein once. The data hold 49,000 or so distinct CDR3 sequences, with approximately 15% observed a single time. Sequencing used PBMCs. These receptors all stem from a man aged 55 to 70 in good health.

Many counts were recorded for this clonotype. The chain combines TRBV20-1 with TRBJ1-6, with TRBD1 matching over 10 bases. CDR1 is DFQATT and CDR2 is SNEGSKA in the germline V gene (reference sequence). The J segment lost 8 bases and the V segment lost 6 bases, leaving 7 bases of the junction unmatched. The CDR3 has 14 residues. The CDR3 here is CSALAGTGDSPLHF. The CDR3 nucleotides are TGCAGTGCCCTCGCCGGGACAGGGGATTCACCCCTCCACTTT.

V usage is TRBV7-2 and J usage is TRBJ2-1; TRBD2 matches 7 bases. The CDR3 sequence is 16 residues long. Germline trimming cut 6 bases from V and 0 bases from J; bases unmatched to any gene: 8. Germline CDR1 and CDR2: SGHTA and FQGNSA. Here the CDR3 reads CASSYGLGSSYNEQFF. CDR3 in DNA: TGTGCCAGCAGTTATGGACTAGGGAGCTCCTACAATGAGCAGTTCTTC. Together with reference TRBV7-2 and TRBJ2-1, the CDR3 gives the full variable domain: GAGVSQSPSNKVTEKGKDVELRCDPISGHTALYWYRQSLGQGLEFLIYFQGNSAPDKSGLPSDRFSAERTGGSVSTLTIQRTQQEDSAVYLCASSYGLGSSYNEQFFGPGTRLTVL.

This clonotype has more than one count but fewer than ten. V is TRBV29-1 and J is TRBJ2-1; D perhaps matches TRBD2 (6 bases). Germline values: CDR1 SQVTM, CDR2 ANQGSEA. The CDR3 has 11 amino acids. Trimming shortened V by 3 bases and J by 7 bases, and 7 bases separated the two germline ends. CDR3 region: CSVDRGNEQFF. The CDR3 bases are TGCAGCGTTGACCGGGGGAATGAGCAGTTCTTC.

This clonotype occurred many times. The V and J genes are TRBV9 and TRBJ2-5; TRBD2 might be the D (5 bases). Between the trimmed V and J ends, which lost 7 bases and 4 bases, there was a span of 14 bases. Germline lookup yields CDR1 SGDLS and CDR2 YYNGEE. The CDR3 consists of 13 residues. Written as DNA, the CDR3 is TGTGCCAGCTCCCGTCGAGAGGGAGAGACCCAGTACTTC. Protein: CASSRREGETQYF.

As to this clonotype: It may be a read error: a sequence one base away is much more abundant. The chain uses TRBV18 and TRBJ1-4; maybe TRBD1 (5 bases). CDR1 is KGHSH, CDR2 LQKENI, per germline. V was clipped by 5 bases and J by 3 bases, with 13 bases between them. The CDR3 runs to 15 residues. The CDR3 loop reads CASSCLQGPNEKLFF. The CDR3 nucleotides read TGTGCCAGCTCATGTCTTCAGGGACCTAATGAAAAACTGTTTTTT. Drawing the rest from reference TRBV18 and TRBJ1-4, the complete variable domain is NAGVMQNPRHLVRRRGQEARLRCSPMKGHSHVYWYRQLPEEGLKFMVYLQKENIIDESGMPKERFSAEFPKEGPSILRIQQVVRGDSAAYFCASSCLQGPNEKLFFGSGTQLSVL.

This clonotype appeared many times. V gene TRBV4-2 combines with J gene TRBJ2-1, with TRBD2 matching 10 bases. Germline loops: CDR1 LGHNA, CDR2 YNFKEQ. This CDR3 has 16 amino acids. With 0 bases clipped from V and 7 bases from J, the junction kept 6 bases outside the gene matches. CDR3 region: CASSQDLAGERNEQFF. In DNA, the CDR3 is TGTGCCAGCAGCCAAGACCTAGCGGGAGAGAGGAATGAGCAGTTCTTC.

This clonotype came up once. The chain links TRBV2 to TRBJ2-3; D may be TRBD2 (5 bases). The V end lost 3 bases, the J end lost 0 bases, and 13 bases lay between the germline ends. Germline CDR1 reads SNHLY; CDR2 reads FYNNEI. The CDR3 totals 16 residues. CDR3 sequence (DNA): TGTGCCAGCAGTGAGGGTAGAGCGGTGAGCACAGATACGCAGTATTTT. Its translation: CASSEGRAVSTDTQYF.

At least ten counts were recorded for this clonotype. CDR3 DNA: TGTGCCAGCAGTGAATACCGCAGGGGCACCGGGGAGCTGTTTTTT. Translation: CASSEYRRGTGELFF. The chain couples TRBV25-1 to TRBJ2-2, with D tentatively TRBD1 (6 bases). Germline V gene data show CDR1 as MGHDK and CDR2 as SYGVNS. V was clipped by 0 bases and J by 4 bases, with 9 bases between them. CDR3 length: 15 residues.

This clonotype turned up a few times. This chain joins TRBV7-2 and TRBJ2-4; a weak D match, TRBD1 (5 bases). The germline gives CDR1 SGHTA, CDR2 FQGNSA. There are 13 residues in the CDR3. The V gene lost 1 base and the J gene lost 8 bases, with 9 bases spanning the gap. The CDR3 sequence: CASSLGGADIQYF. As DNA, the CDR3 is TGTGCCAGCAGCTTAGGGGGCGCTGACATTCAGTACTTC.

On this clonotype: A single base separates this from a much larger clone, so it may be a read error. CDR3 DNA sequence: TGTGCCAGCAGCTTCAGGACTAGCAATCGGAATGAGCAGTTCTTC. Protein: CASSFRTSNRNEQFF. The chain joins TRBV7-2 to TRBJ2-1; 8 nucleotides line up with TRBD2. Trimming cost V 3 bases and J 7 bases; bases outside gene matches: 8. Germline V CDR1 and CDR2: SGHTA, FQGNSA. This CDR3 region has 15 residues.

This clonotype was counted ten times or more. This chain uses TRBV10-3 with TRBJ2-2; TRBD1 or TRBD2 may be the D gene (5 bases each). The CDR3 loop spans 13 amino acids. V was pared by 3 bases and J by 8 bases, with 10 bases between. Germline V lookup: CDR1 ENHRY, CDR2 SYGVKD. The CDR3 region has the DNA TGTGCCATCAGTGATACGGGACCGGGGGAGCTGTTTTTT. Translation gives CAISDTGPGELFF.

This clonotype was counted ten times or more. The V call is TRBV12-3 or TRBV12-4, the J call TRBJ2-5, with 12 bases matching TRBD2. V gave up 5 bases and J gave up 13 bases; unmatched junction bases: 14. The CDR3 has 15 amino acids. The CDR3 nucleotides read TGTGCCAGCAGTCCTTCGGTTCCTCTAGCGGGAGGGGGGTACTTC. Its translation is CASSPSVPLAGGGYF.

Many counts were recorded for this clonotype. The chain joins TRBV19 to TRBJ2-3; 9 bases are a match to TRBD2. The CDR3 has 16 amino acids. V lost 6 bases and J lost 0; bases outside the gene matches: 7. CDR1 and CDR2 (germline): LNHDA, SQIVND (reference sequence). CDR3 DNA: TGTGCCAGTAGAAAAGGACTAGCGACTAGCACAGATACGCAGTATTTT. Translation gives CASRKGLATSTDTQYF.

This clonotype was recorded many times. This rearrangement joins TRBV10-3 to TRBJ2-7; D is unclear. Germline CDR1 reads ENHRY; CDR2 reads SYGVKD. Between the trimmed V and J ends, which lost 5 bases and 1 base, there was a span of 3 bases. This CDR3 has 11 amino acids. CDR3 sequence reads: CAISNSYEQYF. The CDR3 nucleotides are TGTGCCATCAGTAATTCCTACGAGCAGTACTTC.

The chain is built from TRBV18 and TRBJ2-1, with D tentatively TRBD1 or TRBD2 (5 bases each). The CDR3 covers 15 residues. Trimming stripped 3 bases from V and 5 bases from J, with 14 bases between. The germline gives CDR1 KGHSH, CDR2 LQKENI. The DNA for the CDR3 is TGTGCCAGCTCACCCCCCGTGGGGACCGACAATGAGCAGTTCTTC. This gives the protein CASSPPVGTDNEQFF.

This clonotype was observed a single time. Mismatch with germline at one junction end may stem from a read error. The chain is built from TRBV28 and TRBJ1-1, with D tentatively TRBD1 (5 bases). Germline V lookup: CDR1 MDHEN, CDR2 SYDVKM. The CDR3 length is 15 residues. The CDR3 is CASSPHDRQNTEDFF. CDR3 bases: TGTGCCAGTAGTCCCCACGACAGACAGAACACTGAAGATTTCTTT.

This clonotype was counted a few times. V usage is TRBV18 and J usage is TRBJ2-5; either TRBD1 or TRBD2 may fit D (5 bases each). The germline V gene has CDR1 KGHSH and CDR2 LQKENI. Between the trimmed V and J ends, which lost 3 bases and 2 bases, there was a span of 10 bases. The CDR3 spans 14 residues. The CDR3 sequence: CASSPRGGQETQYF. The CDR3 nucleotides are TGTGCCAGCTCACCCCGTGGGGGACAAGAGACCCAGTACTTC. Based on the CDR3 plus reference TRBV18 and TRBJ2-5, the full variable domain is NAGVMQNPRHLVRRRGQEARLRCSPMKGHSHVYWYRQLPEEGLKFMVYLQKENIIDESGMPKERFSAEFPKEGPSILRIQQVVRGDSAAYFCASSPRGGQETQYFGPGTRLLVL.

This clonotype was counted many times. V usage is TRBV5-1 and J usage is TRBJ1-5; D is possibly TRBD1 (5 bases). CDR1 is SGHRS and CDR2 is YFSETQ in the germline V gene. Between the trimmed V and J ends, which lost 1 base and 3 bases, there was a span of 11 bases. This CDR3 spans 15 amino acids. This CDR3 reads CASSLSAGPNQPQHF. The CDR3 DNA sequence: TGCGCCAGCAGCTTGTCGGCAGGGCCCAATCAGCCCCAGCATTTT.

At least ten counts were recorded for this clonotype. J is TRBJ2-2 and V is TRBV5-1; D is unclear. This CDR3 spans 12 amino acids. Germline values: CDR1 SGHRS, CDR2 YFSETQ. The germline V and J ends were trimmed by 2 bases and 2 bases, with 1 base remaining between them. The CDR3 reads CASSFNTGELFF. The CDR3 DNA sequence: TGCGCCAGCAGCTTCAACACCGGGGAGCTGTTTTTT.

This clonotype was observed at least ten times. This chain connects TRBV29-1 to TRBJ1-1, with D perhaps matching TRBD1 (6 bases). The CDR3 has 12 amino acids. In germline, CDR1 is SQVTM, CDR2 ANQGSEA. The V gene lost 7 bases and the J gene lost 3 bases, with 12 bases spanning the gap. CDR3 sequence: CSGQGRYTEAFF. The DNA for the CDR3 is TGCAGCGGCCAGGGGCGATACACTGAAGCTTTCTTT.

At least ten counts were recorded for this clonotype. The chain has TRBV20-1 and TRBJ2-5, with TRBD2 identical over 7 bases. Trimming at V came to 4 bases and at J to 5 bases, leaving 7 bases not matched to a gene. The germline V gene has CDR1 DFQATT and CDR2 SNEGSKA (reference sequence). The CDR3 consists of 13 residues. The CDR3 loop reads CSANVREGETQYF. The CDR3 DNA reads TGCAGTGCTAATGTCAGGGAGGGGGAGACCCAGTACTTC.

V usage is TRBV4-1 and J usage is TRBJ2-7; TRBD1 might be the D (6 bases). Germline-derived CDR1 and CDR2 are MGHRA and YSYEKL. V shed 1 base and J shed 4 bases, with 14 bases lying between them. This CDR3 has 15 residues. CDR3 residues: CASSQGPGTNYEQYF. In nucleotides, the CDR3 is TGCGCCAGCAGCCAAGGCCCCGGGACAAATTACGAGCAGTACTTC.

This clonotype appeared many times. The CDR3 here is CASSRLAEAGNEQFF. CDR3 coding DNA: TGTGCCAGCAGTCGACTAGCGGAGGCGGGCAATGAGCAGTTCTTC. This chain links TRBV12-3 or TRBV12-4 with TRBJ2-1, with 9 bases that match TRBD2. V trimming: 5 bases; J trimming: 6 bases; junction bases outside the gene matches: 8. This CDR3 comprises 15 residues.

This clonotype was picked up many times. The chain carries TRBV28 and TRBJ1-2; 8 bases agree with TRBD1. The trim removed 3 bases at V and 4 bases at J, leaving 7 bases unmatched. CDR3 size: 15 residues. The germline gives CDR1 MDHEN, CDR2 SYDVKM. The DNA of the CDR3 is TGTGCCAGCAGTTTCTTCTCCGGGACAGGCTATGGCTACACCTTC. The encoded protein is CASSFFSGTGYGYTF.

This clonotype was seen many times. The chain uses TRBV27 and TRBJ2-7; 7 nucleotides align to TRBD2. Losses at the gene ends were 10 bases for V and 3 bases for J; bases not matched to a gene: 9. CDR1 is MNHEY and CDR2 is SMNVEV in the germline V gene (reference sequence). CDR3 length: 13 residues. CDR3 sequence (DNA): TGTGCCACCCCCCTGGGCGGGGGCTACGAGCAGTACTTC. It codes for CATPLGGGYEQYF.

At least ten counts were recorded for this clonotype. CDR3 sequence (DNA): TGCGCCAGCAGCTTGGCTCCAGGCGGCCTACGGGAGCAGTACTTC. The encoded protein is CASSLAPGGLREQYF. The chain recombines TRBV5-1 with TRBJ2-7; D gene uncertain. The CDR3 has 15 amino acids. V gave up 0 bases and J gave up 7 bases, with 17 bases separating them. Germline assignment: CDR1 SGHRS and CDR2 YFSETQ.

This clonotype was counted at least ten times. V and J are TRBV5-1 and TRBJ1-5, with unresolved D. Germline CDR1 and CDR2: SGHRS and YFSETQ. The CDR3 covers 14 residues. V was clipped by 0 bases and J by 6 bases, with 10 bases between them. CDR3 residues: CASSLEGTGQPQHF. DNA of the CDR3: TGCGCCAGCAGCTTGGAGGGAACTGGTCAGCCCCAGCATTTT.

This clonotype was seen many times. V and J are TRBV7-8 and TRBJ1-2, with TRBD1 matching over 7 bases. The germline CDR1 and CDR2 sequences are SGHVS and FQNEAQ. J lost 4 bases, V lost 5 bases, and 7 bases had no gene match. This CDR3 has 14 amino acids. CDR3 protein: CASSRTGRVYGYTF. CDR3 nucleotide sequence: TGTGCCAGCAGCCGGACAGGTCGAGTCTATGGCTACACCTTC.

This clonotype was seen ten or more times. The chain combines TRBV24-1 with TRBJ2-3; D may be TRBD1 (5 bases). This CDR3 contains 17 residues. The germline gives CDR1 KGHDR, CDR2 SFDVKD. Trimming stripped 3 bases from V and 1 base from J, with 16 bases between. CDR3 residues: CATSDDKGWPGTDTQYF. Written as DNA, the CDR3 is TGTGCCACCAGTGATGACAAGGGGTGGCCAGGCACAGATACGCAGTATTTT.